This TCR beta chain was observed in a study of T-cell reconstitution after alpha-beta-depleted transplantation in children. The CDR3 is 21 amino acids. The germline gives CDR1 MGHRA, CDR2 YSYEKL. Trimming shortened V by 0 bases and J by 5 bases, and 29 bases separated the two germline ends. Construction of the TCRbeta library involved unique molecular identifiers. MiXCR, run by TCRdb on the PCR reads, gives a single entry per CDR3 protein. There are roughly 350,000 distinct CDR3 sequences in the sample; about 9.4% occur only once, and around 2.5% lies in the top ten. The sequence derives from a human donor who donated a stem cell graft to a child with acute lymphoblastic leukemia. The chain recombines TRBV4-1 with TRBJ2-1; D is possibly TRBD1 (5 bases). This sample comprised PBMCs from the stem cell graft donor, obtained from the stem cell graft. The CDR3 reads CASSQDWTPLLLSFPDNEQFF. The CDR3, as DNA: TGCGCCAGCAGCCAAGATTGGACACCTCTACTACTCAGTTTCCCGGACAATGAGCAGTTCTTC.